This T cell receptor beta chain was identified in a study of T cell repertoires in cytomegalovirus infection. The CDR3 is made up of 14 amino acids. The V gene lost 4 bases and the J gene lost 7 bases, with 14 bases spanning the gap. CDR1 and CDR2 (germline): ENHRY, SYGVKD. Using its own MiXCR run on the reads, TCRdb lists one record per CDR3 protein. Among around 300,000 distinct CDR3 sequences, about 25% were seen once, and the ten largest hold roughly 14%. The specimen was PBMCs. This sequence was found in a human donor in good health (CMV status not recorded). Some clones in this sample may be carry-over from other donors' samples. The rearrangement joins TRBV10-3 to TRBJ2-1; TRBD2 is a possible D gene (5 bases). The CDR3 coding sequence is TGTGCCATCAGTGTAAGATCTGAGGGTAATGAGCAGTTCTTC. It is translated as CAISVRSEGNEQFF.